Listed below are T cell receptor beta chains from one sample, sequenced in a study of blood T cells in healthy people across ages. TCRdb itself ran the 5' RACE reads through MiXCR, one entry per CDR3 protein. The table shows 500,000 to 700,000 distinct CDR3 sequences, with about 30% occurring only once. Input material: blood. The origin of the receptors is a woman over 75 in good health. The CDR3 runs from the conserved cysteine through the conserved F or W. A D gene is named only where the DNA matches it firmly. Clone size, where shown, is once, few, many, or a class for clones that have expanded.

>TRBJ2-1|TRBV6-6|NA|NA
CAGSYRDKYNEQFF
TGTGCCGGCAGTTACCGGGACAAATACAATGAGCAGTTCTTC
>TRBJ1-6|TRBV4-1|NA|many
CASSPGQGPSPSPLHF
TGCGCCAGCAGCCCAGGGCAGGGGCCTTCCCCATCACCCCTCCACTTT
>TRBJ1-1|TRBV20-1|NA|NA
CSARVGAATEAFF
TGCAGTGCTAGGGTAGGGGCAGCCACTGAAGCTTTCTTT
>TRBJ2-3|TRBV2|TRBD1|many
CASNFGTGGTTDTQYF
TGTGCCAGCAATTTCGGGACAGGGGGAACCACAGATACGCAGTATTTT
>TRBJ2-6|TRBV6-1|NA|once
CASSTRRAGANVLTF
TGTGCCAGCAGTACCAGGCGGGCCGGGGCCAACGTCCTGACTTTC
>TRBJ2-3|TRBV20-1|NA|NA
CSAKPAGGDTQYF
TGCAGTGCTAAGCCGGCAGGCGGAGATACGCAGTATTTT
>TRBJ2-7|TRBV4-1|NA|many
CASSQSQGSYEQYF
TGCGCCAGCAGCCAAAGCCAGGGGAGTTACGAGCAGTACTTC
>TRBJ2-3|TRBV27|TRBD2|NA
CASSFSSGGPQAHTDTQYF
TGTGCCAGCAGTTTCTCTAGCGGGGGGCCGCAAGCTCACACAGATACGCAGTATTTT
>TRBJ2-1|TRBV9|NA|many
CASSTQPNNEQFF
TGTGCCAGCAGCACACAGCCGAACAATGAGCAGTTCTTC
>TRBJ2-7|TRBV6-5|TRBD1|many
CASSYTGQGAREQYF
TGTGCCAGCAGTTACACCGGACAGGGGGCGCGCGAGCAGTACTTC
>TRBJ2-7|TRBV7-2|NA|many
CASSATDYEQYF
TGTGCCAGCAGCGCCACAGACTACGAGCAGTACTTC
>TRBJ1-5|TRBV6-2/TRBV6-3|NA|NA
CASSVRGLGDQPQHF
TGTGCCAGCAGTGTTCGAGGTCTCGGGGATCAGCCCCAGCATTTT
>TRBJ2-7|TRBV12-3/TRBV12-4|NA|many
CASTGGGTRYEQYF
TGTGCCAGCACAGGGGGGGGGACTAGGTACGAGCAGTACTTC
>TRBJ1-2|TRBV5-1|NA|NA
CASGFGTFGAYGYTF
TGCGCCAGCGGCTTCGGCACCTTCGGAGCCTATGGCTACACCTTC
>TRBJ2-7|TRBV18|NA|NA
CASSLSGGELSEQYF
TGTGCCAGCTCACTTTCGGGGGGCGAGCTCTCCGAGCAGTACTTC
>TRBJ2-7|TRBV5-1|NA|many
CASSLTPPREQYF
TGCGCCAGCAGCTTGACGCCCCCTAGGGAGCAGTACTTC